One sample yielded the 20 T cell receptor beta chains listed below, sequenced in a study of blood T cells in healthy people across ages. A second PCR, run for 7 to 11 cycles, used a sample-barcoded 5' primer plus a J-beta primer mix. TCRdb used MiXCR to reprocess the 5' RACE reads, holding one entry per CDR3 protein. The sample holds about 670,000 distinct CDR3 sequences, 40% to 45% seen once. The sequenced material came from blood. Source of these receptors: a man aged 80 or over in good health.

This clonotype was counted once. A much larger clone differs by one base, so this may be a read error. The chain couples TRBV29-1 to TRBJ2-3; D not resolved. Germline values: CDR1 SQVTM, CDR2 ANQGSEA. The CDR3 spans 15 residues. Trimming left V 1 base short and J 4 bases short, with 15 bases between. The CDR3, as DNA: TGCAGCGTTGAAGCGGTAGTCAGATACGCAGATACGCAGTATTTT. Translating gives CSVEAVVRYADTQYF.

DNA for the CDR3: TGCAGTGCTAGAGGCCCGTCGCAGGGGAACTATGGCTACACCTTC. This translates into CSARGPSQGNYGYTF. The J gene is TRBJ1-2, the V gene TRBV20-1; possible D gene TRBD1, 6 bases. The CDR3 covers 15 residues. Trimming took off 1 base at V and 2 bases at J, with 14 bases between the two ends. CDR1 DFQATT and CDR2 SNEGSKA come from the germline V gene (reference sequence).

The V call is TRBV6-5, the J call TRBJ2-1, with D possibly matching TRBD2 (7 bases). Trimming removed 2 bases at V and 5 bases at J, with 13 bases between. In germline, CDR1 is MNHEY, CDR2 SVGAGI. This CDR3 contains 15 residues. The CDR3 loop is CASSYRGRAHNEQFF. Here the CDR3 DNA reads TGTGCCAGCAGTTACAGGGGGAGGGCCCACAATGAGCAGTTCTTC.

DNA of the CDR3: TGTGCCAGCAGTTACTCGCCAGCTAACTATGGCTACACCTTC. This translates into CASSYSPANYGYTF. The rearrangement links TRBV6-5 to TRBJ1-2; no clear D gene. This CDR3 region has 14 residues. Germline values: CDR1 MNHEY, CDR2 SVGAGI. V was clipped by 0 bases and J by 0 bases, with 5 bases between them.

The table lists this clonotype with a few counts. The J gene is TRBJ1-6, the V gene TRBV25-1, with 11 bases fitting TRBD1. From germline, CDR1 is MGHDK and CDR2 SYGVNS. V shed 6 bases, J shed 9 bases, and the junction held 4 bases outside the gene matches. This CDR3 comprises 14 residues. The CDR3 loop is CASRADRGRSPLHF. CDR3 nucleotide sequence: TGTGCCAGCAGAGCGGACAGGGGGCGTTCACCCCTCCACTTT.

The rearrangement uses TRBV6-6 and TRBJ1-4; D is unclear. V lost 9 bases and J 2 bases, leaving 13 bases between the germline ends. CDR3 length equals 14 residues. Germline V gene lookup returns CDR1 MNHNY and CDR2 SVGAGI (reference sequence). CDR3 nucleotides: TGTGCCAGTGAGGGTCCGGCGACTAATGAAAAACTGTTTTTT. This sequence encodes CASEGPATNEKLFF.

The chain carries TRBV4-1 and TRBJ2-5, with 8 bases fitting TRBD1. CDR1 and CDR2 from the germline V gene are MGHRA and YSYEKL. CDR3 length: 16 residues. V lost 3 bases to trimming and J lost 6 bases; unmatched junction nucleotides: 12. CDR3: CASSQEGGQGVKTQYF. CDR3 sequence (DNA): TGCGCCAGCAGCCAGGAAGGAGGACAGGGAGTGAAGACCCAGTACTTC.

The chain links TRBV29-1 to TRBJ2-1, with 7 nucleotides matching TRBD2. This CDR3 has 13 amino acids. Germline assignment: CDR1 SQVTM and CDR2 ANQGSEA. Trimming cost V 8 bases and J 2 bases; bases outside gene matches: 6. The CDR3 DNA is TGCAGCCCTTTGGGGGGGGCCTACAATGAGCAGTTCTTC. Protein: CSPLGGAYNEQFF.

This clonotype was observed once. The chain is built from TRBV20-1 and TRBJ2-7; TRBD2 aligns across 9 bases. The V gene end was trimmed by 2 bases and the J gene end by 7 bases; junction bases not matched to a gene: 15. The CDR3 spans 16 residues. CDR1 DFQATT and CDR2 SNEGSKA come from the germline V gene (reference sequence). The CDR3 loop is CSARSSGRTSYNEQYF. CDR3 DNA: TGCAGTGCTAGAAGTAGCGGGAGAACCTCCTACAATGAGCAGTACTTC.

This clonotype was seen more than once but under ten times. The CDR3 is CASSRQGFQETQYF. In nucleotides, the CDR3 is TGTGCCAGCAGCCGACAGGGATTTCAAGAGACCCAGTACTTC. The V and J genes are TRBV4-2 and TRBJ2-5; 7 nucleotides align to TRBD1. Germline CDR1 is LGHNA and CDR2 is YNFKEQ. With 4 bases clipped from V and 2 bases from J, the junction kept 4 bases outside the gene matches. The CDR3 extends over 14 amino acids.

This clonotype has more than one count but fewer than ten. V and J are TRBV20-1 and TRBJ1-1; D is undetermined. The CDR3 spans 12 residues. The V end lost 2 bases, the J end lost 1 base, and 5 bases lay between the germline ends. Per the germline V gene, CDR1 is DFQATT and CDR2 is SNEGSKA (reference sequence). CDR3 in amino acids: CSARPGNTEAFF. The CDR3, as DNA: TGCAGTGCTAGACCAGGGAACACTGAAGCTTTCTTT.

This clonotype was counted many times. The gene calls are TRBV20-1 and TRBJ2-5, with D possibly being TRBD2 (5 bases). CDR1 is DFQATT and CDR2 is SNEGSKA in the germline V gene (reference sequence). V dropped 7 bases and J dropped 6 bases, with 15 bases sitting between them. CDR3 length: 12 residues. The DNA of the CDR3 is TGCAGTGGAACGACCCCCGGGAAGACCCAGTACTTC. It yields the protein CSGTTPGKTQYF.

The V and J genes are TRBV3-1 and TRBJ1-5; tentatively, D is TRBD1 (5 bases). The CDR3 consists of 17 residues. The germline gives CDR1 LGHDT, CDR2 YNNKEL (reference sequence). Trimming stripped 1 base from V and 4 bases from J, with 17 bases between. The CDR3 DNA follows: TGTGCCAGCAGCCAAGTGAGACCTACAGGAGAAAATCAGCCCCAGCATTTT. Amino acids: CASSQVRPTGENQPQHF.

The rearrangement links TRBV12-3 or TRBV12-4 to TRBJ2-7; 9 positions match TRBD1. The V gene end was trimmed by 5 bases and the J gene end by 2 bases; junction bases not matched to a gene: 4. This CDR3 region has 14 residues. The CDR3 DNA is TGTGCCAGCAGTACCGGGACAGGGACCTACGAGCAGTACTTC. Translating it yields CASSTGTGTYEQYF.

Only a few counts were recorded for this clonotype. This may stem from a read error, because a much larger clone lies one nucleotide away. The chain joins TRBV7-2 to TRBJ2-1, with 8 nucleotides matching TRBD2. The end of the DNA aligns better with TRBJ2-7, so the J call may be wrong. The CDR3 sequence is 16 residues long. Germline values: CDR1 SGHTA, CDR2 FQGNSA. Here the CDR3 reads CASSLAAGGGYNEQYF. The CDR3 DNA reads as TGTGCCAGCAGCTTAGCGGCGGGGGGTGGGTACAATGAGCAGTACTTC.

The table lists this clonotype with a count of one. V and J are TRBV5-1 and TRBJ2-4; 7 bases line up with TRBD2. The ends lost 2 bases at V and 1 base at J; junction bases unmatched: 0. CDR3 size: 14 residues. The germline CDR1 and CDR2 sequences are SGHRS and YFSETQ. Here the CDR3 reads CASSFGGAKNIQYF. In DNA form, the CDR3 reads TGCGCCAGCAGCTTCGGGGGGGCCAAAAACATTCAGTACTTC. Together with reference TRBV5-1 and TRBJ2-4, the CDR3 gives the full variable domain: KAGVTQTPRYLIKTRGQQVTLSCSPISGHRSVSWYQQTPGQGLQFLFEYFSETQRNKGNFPGRFSGRQFSNSRSEMNVSTLELGDSALYLCASSFGGAKNIQYFGAGTRLSVL.

The V gene is TRBV7-9, the J gene TRBJ2-7; 12 positions agree with TRBD2. The CDR3 loop spans 16 amino acids. Trimming took 4 bases from V and 2 from J; bases not matched to a gene: 6. Germline V gene data show CDR1 as SEHNR and CDR2 as FQNEAQ (reference sequence). This CDR3 is CASSSRLAGEAYEQYF. The CDR3 DNA reads as TGTGCCAGCAGCTCAAGACTAGCGGGGGAGGCCTACGAGCAGTACTTC.

This clonotype was seen once. A clone one base away is much larger, so this may be a read error. The V and J genes are TRBV29-1 and TRBJ1-1, with D unresolved. CDR1 and CDR2 from the germline V gene are SQVTM and ANQGSEA. The CDR3 covers 13 residues. The CDR3 nucleotides are TGCAGCGCTGAAGTCGGACGGCGCACTGAAGCTTTCTTT. This sequence encodes CSAEVGRRTEAFF.

This clonotype was detected ten times or more. The chain employs TRBV6-6 and TRBJ1-2; D is ambiguous. Germline CDR1 MNHNY, CDR2 SVGAGI (reference sequence). The CDR3 covers 13 residues. V shed 3 bases and J shed 2 bases, with 7 bases lying between them. In nucleotides, the CDR3 is TGTGCCAGCAGTTATGGGCAGAACTATGGCTACACCTTC. It translates to CASSYGQNYGYTF.

This clonotype was counted between two and nine times. The CDR3 nucleotides are TGTGCCAGCAGCTCACAATTAAGCGAGCAGTACTTC. This codes for CASSSQLSEQYF. The J gene is TRBJ2-7, the V gene TRBV7-2; D gene uncertain. Trimming removed 4 bases at V and 6 bases at J, with 10 bases between. Germline loops: CDR1 SGHTA, CDR2 FQGNSA. CDR3 length: 12 amino acids.